Detailed here is one TCR beta chain. Antigen unknown. In germline, CDR1 is SGHTA, CDR2 FQGNSA. V shed 6 bases and J shed 0 bases, with 12 bases lying between them. The CDR3 sequence is 16 residues long. The data were taken from a study of type 1 and type 2 diabetes patients. Overall study: Participants included type 1 and type 2 diabetes patients plus nondiabetic controls. Sequencing for the whole study yielded under 20 million paired-end reads.

Other autoimmune diseases and infections within the past four weeks excluded donors. Study-level points and caveats: Highly-expanded CD4+ clones were few in type 2 diabetes, median one, about 3.8% of reads.

Genomic DNA was the PCR template. Multiplex PCR with 30 forward and 13 reverse primers amplified the TCR beta CDR3. TCRdb recomputed calls from the multiplex PCR reads with MiXCR, one row per CDR3 protein. The table lists around 300,000 distinct CDR3 sequences, around 47% of them singletons. The TCR was taken from a man between 18 and 29 years old with type 2 diabetes. V gene TRBV7-2 combines with J gene TRBJ2-6; D unclear. Sequences were obtained from peripheral blood mononuclear cells (PBMCs). CDR3 sequence (DNA): TGTGCCAGCAGTGAACTGATCGGCTCTGGGGCCAACGTCCTGACTTTC. It is translated as CASSELIGSGANVLTF.